This is a list of T cell receptor beta chains from one sample in a study of cytomegalovirus exposure and HLA in healthy donors. Sequenced by immunoSEQ multiplex PCR; TCRdb stores in-frame clones only, minus some. The profile shows roughly 150,000 clones, around 96% of them singletons. The sequencing sample was made of PBMCs. The receptor set was obtained from a woman aged 18-30 years in good health and CMV-seronegative. Both conserved end residues are part of each CDR3. A D gene is named only where the DNA matches it firmly. Some rows mark clone size as missing; the rest say once, few, many or name a class of expanded clone.

TRBJ2-7 TRBV11-2 NA NA TGTGCCAGCAGCTCAAACTACGAGCAGTACTTC CASSSNYEQYF
TRBJ2-7 TRBV4-1 TRBD1 NA TGCGCCAGCAGCCCCCTCGCGGGACAGGGGGACTACGAGCAGTACTTC CASSPLAGQGDYEQYF
TRBJ2-7 TRBV2 NA few TGTGCCAGCAGCCGGGACTTCCCGGGGGAGCAGTACTTC CASSRDFPGEQYF
TRBJ2-5 TRBV4-3 NA once TGCGCCAGCAGCCAAGATTTGACAGCCCAAGAGACCCAGTACTTC CASSQDLTAQETQYF
TRBJ2-7 TRBV29-1 TRBD1 NA TGCAGCGTTGAGTTATCGGACAGGGCCAACGAGCAGTACTTC CSVELSDRANEQYF
TRBJ1-6 TRBV9 NA NA TGTGCCAGCAGCGTCTCGAGCTCCTATAATTCACCCCTCCACTTT CASSVSSSYNSPLHF
TRBJ1-1 TRBV6-5 NA NA TGTGCCAGCAGTTACGGTGTGAGCACTGAAGCTTTCTTT CASSYGVSTEAFF
TRBJ1-1 TRBV4-1 NA NA TGCGCCAGCAGCCCCACAGGGATTCGGGTGAACACTGAAGCTTTCTTT CASSPTGIRVNTEAFF
TRBJ2-7 TRBV7-3 NA NA TGTGCCAGCAGCTCGGAGCAGTACTTC CASSSEQYF
TRBJ2-2 TRBV4-2 NA NA TGTGCCAGCAGCCAAGATCTGGGGGCGGCCACCGGGGAGCTGTTTTTT CASSQDLGAATGELFF
TRBJ1-2 TRBV19 NA NA TGTGCCAGTAGGAGGACAGAAAGAGTAGGCGACTATGGCTACACCTTC CASRRTERVGDYGYTF
TRBJ1-2 TRBV6-1 TRBD1 NA TGTGCCAGCACCCTAGACAGGGCCATCTATGGCTACACCTTC CASTLDRAIYGYTF
TRBJ2-7 TRBV5-1 NA NA TGCGCCAGCAGCTTGCAGTGGGGCAACGAGCAGTACTTC CASSLQWGNEQYF
TRBJ2-7 TRBV6-1 NA NA TGTGCCAGCACAGGTATACCCTCCTACGAGCAGTACTTC CASTGIPSYEQYF
TRBJ2-1 TRBV9 NA NA TGTGCCAGCAGCGTAAGTCGCCAGGGCTCCTACAATGAGCAGTTCTTC CASSVSRQGSYNEQFF
TRBJ2-2 TRBV7-2 TRBD2 NA TGTGCCAGCAGCTTAGGAGCGGGGGGTGTCACCGGGGAGCTGTTTTTT CASSLGAGGVTGELFF
TRBJ1-6 TRBV6-1 NA NA TGTGCCAGCAGTGAGTGGGGGGGGGCCTATAATTCACCCCTCCACTTT CASSEWGGAYNSPLHF
TRBJ2-2 TRBV7-9 TRBD2 NA TGTGCCAGCAGCTCCCCCATGAGCGGGGGTAACACCGGGGAGCTGTTTTTT CASSSPMSGGNTGELFF
TRBJ1-1 TRBV6-1 NA once TGTGCCAGCAGTGAAGCGCGGGGAGGGACATTGAACACTGAAGCTTTCTTT CASSEARGGTLNTEAFF
TRBJ2-1 TRBV19 NA NA TGTGCCAGTAGTTACTATGGCAATGAGCAGTTCTTC CASSYYGNEQFF
TRBJ1-2 TRBV6-5 NA NA TGTGCCAGCAGTTACGCGGAGGGTAGGGACTATGGCTACACCTTC CASSYAEGRDYGYTF
TRBJ1-2 TRBV19 TRBD1 NA TGTGCCAGTAGTATCCGGGACAGGACCTATGGCTACACCTTC CASSIRDRTYGYTF
TRBJ2-5 TRBV7-2 NA NA TGTGCCAGCAGCTTAAACAGGGTCGAGCAAGAGACCCAGTACTTC CASSLNRVEQETQYF
TRBJ1-1 TRBV6-5 NA NA TGTGCCAGCAGTCCATACCGTAACAGGCTAGAAGCTTTCTTT CASSPYRNRLEAFF
TRBJ1-1 TRBV4-3 NA NA TGCGCCAGCAGCCAGCCGGGACAACAGAACACTGAAGCTTTCTTT CASSQPGQQNTEAFF
TRBJ2-7 TRBV4-2 TRBD1 NA TGTGCCAGCAGCCAACTGGGACAGACCTACGAGCAGTACTTC CASSQLGQTYEQYF
TRBJ1-5 TRBV4-3 NA NA TGCGCCAGCAGCCAAGATCGGCAGGGAGGTCAGCCCCAGCATTTT CASSQDRQGGQPQHF
TRBJ1-5 TRBV19 NA NA TGTGCCAGTAGTATAAGGACAGCAAGCAATCAGCCCCAGCATTTT CASSIRTASNQPQHF
TRBJ2-3 TRBV2 NA NA TGTGCCAGCAGTGTAGAGGGGACTAGCACAGATACGCAGTATTTT CASSVEGTSTDTQYF
TRBJ2-5 TRBV27 TRBD2 NA TGTGCCAGCAGTTCGGGACTAGCGGGGGGGCGGGGAAAGACCCAGTACTTC CASSSGLAGGRGKTQYF
TRBJ1-3 TRBV5-1 NA NA TGCGCCAGCCGAGAAGGGGGTCAGAGCTCTGGAAACACCATATATTTT CASREGGQSSGNTIYF
TRBJ1-2 TRBV5-4 TRBD1 NA TGTGCCAGCAGCGGAGAGAGGGGGCGAACCTTCGATGGCTACACCTTC CASSGERGRTFDGYTF